The next 6 T cell receptor beta chains were all read from a single sample in a study of blood T cell repertoires in COVID-19. Clones were sequenced by immunoSEQ multiplex PCR, and TCRdb holds only the in-frame ones, with some missing. The data show about 260,000 clones, around 89% seen once. Sequenced material: PBMCs or T cells enriched from blood (not recorded which). These receptor sequences come from a woman aged 45 to 65 who had recovered from COVID-19.

The chain has TRBV20-1 and TRBJ2-5, with 9 nucleotides matching TRBD2. CDR1 and CDR2 from the germline V gene are DFQATT and SNEGSKA (reference sequence). The CDR3 sequence is 14 residues long. The junction had 9 bases not matched to a gene; V was cut back by 3 bases and J by 7 bases. In nucleotides, the CDR3 is TGCAGTGCTAGTGAGACTAGCGGTGCGCGGACCCAGTACTTC. This sequence encodes CSASETSGARTQYF.

In this sample, this clone turned up once. This chain links TRBV10-1 with TRBJ2-7; maybe TRBD2 (5 bases). Trimming took off 3 bases at V and 0 bases at J, with 9 bases between the two ends. CDR1 WNHNN and CDR2 SYGVQD come from the germline V gene (reference sequence). The CDR3 loop spans 14 amino acids. The CDR3 loop is CASSDGGPSYEQYF. The CDR3 bases are TGCGCCAGCAGTGACGGCGGGCCCTCCTACGAGCAGTACTTC.

V gene TRBV28 combines with J gene TRBJ1-6; D unclear. Germline values: CDR1 MDHEN, CDR2 SYDVKM. The CDR3 loop spans 17 amino acids. Trimming cost V 3 bases and J 0 bases, with 12 bases left between them. This CDR3 is CASSFPSPSSYNSPLHF. As DNA, the CDR3 is TGTGCCAGCAGTTTTCCATCTCCTAGCTCCTATAATTCACCCCTCCACTTT.

The chain couples TRBV11-2 to TRBJ1-5; no clear D. CDR3 length: 12 residues. V was clipped by 1 base and J by 7 bases, with 5 bases between them. From germline, CDR1 is SGHAT and CDR2 FQNNGV. The CDR3 protein is CASSLAGQPQHF. CDR3 nucleotides: TGTGCCAGCAGCTTAGCAGGCCAGCCCCAGCATTTT.

The chain links TRBV24-1 to TRBJ1-5; tentative D call: TRBD1 (5 bases). This CDR3 comprises 15 residues. The V end was cut by 9 bases, the J end by 1 base, with 15 bases between. Germline CDR1 is KGHDR and CDR2 is SFDVKD. The CDR3 sequence is CATGTGAGSNQPQHF. The CDR3 DNA follows: TGTGCCACCGGGACTGGCGCAGGGAGCAATCAGCCCCAGCATTTT.

This clone was seen only once. The gene calls are TRBV29-1 and TRBJ2-7, with D hard to call. Trimming removed 4 bases from V and 3 bases from J, with 10 bases in between. The CDR3 consists of 12 residues. The germline gives CDR1 SQVTM, CDR2 ANQGSEA. The CDR3 nucleotides read TGCAGCGTTGTGGTCGACTTCTACGAGCAGTACTTC. Protein sequence: CSVVVDFYEQYF.